This TCR beta chain was documented in a study of post-analysis software for immune sequencing data. Study observations and caveats: In patients, TRBV5-6, TRBV5-1 and TRBV20-1 belonged to roughly five TRBV segments found more frequently than in controls. There was significantly lower normalized Chao1 diversity in multiple sclerosis patients than in controls. Same-batch samples co-clustered strongly by F measure.

Unique molecular identifiers tagged the TCR beta cDNA libraries. TCRdb reprocessed the PCR reads via MiXCR and lists one record per CDR3 protein. The sample includes approximately 730,000 distinct CDR3 sequences, 25% to 30% of them seen just once. The CDR3 runs 11 residues. CDR1 and CDR2 from the germline V gene are LNHNV and YYDKDF (reference sequence). V was trimmed by 4 bases and J by 8 bases, leaving 7 bases between them. About this clonotype: Antigen: not known.

Input material: blood. The receptor's source is a girl aged 10 to 17 with multiple sclerosis. The chain joins TRBV15 to TRBJ2-3; D is ambiguous. The CDR3 DNA reads TGTGCCACCAGCACTCTACGTACGCAGTATTTT. Amino acids: CATSTLRTQYF.